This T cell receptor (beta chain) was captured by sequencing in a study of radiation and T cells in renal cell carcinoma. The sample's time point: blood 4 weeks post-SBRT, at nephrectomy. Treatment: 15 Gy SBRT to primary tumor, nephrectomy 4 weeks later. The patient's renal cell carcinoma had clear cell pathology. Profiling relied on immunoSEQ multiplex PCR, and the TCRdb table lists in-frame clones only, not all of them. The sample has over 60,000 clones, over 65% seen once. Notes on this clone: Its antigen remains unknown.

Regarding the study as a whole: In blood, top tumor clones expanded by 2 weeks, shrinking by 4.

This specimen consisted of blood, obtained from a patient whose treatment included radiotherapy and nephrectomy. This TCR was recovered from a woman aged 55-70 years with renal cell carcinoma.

The CDR3 nucleotides are TGTGCCAGCAAGGCCGGGACAGGGGGCTCCCGCTACACCTTC. Translated: CASKAGTGGSRYTF. The chain joins TRBV6-1 to TRBJ1-2, with 12 nucleotides matching TRBD1. V was clipped by 7 bases and J by 9 bases; unmatched bases: 9. The CDR3 has 14 amino acids. Germline V gene data show CDR1 as MNHNS and CDR2 as SASEGT.